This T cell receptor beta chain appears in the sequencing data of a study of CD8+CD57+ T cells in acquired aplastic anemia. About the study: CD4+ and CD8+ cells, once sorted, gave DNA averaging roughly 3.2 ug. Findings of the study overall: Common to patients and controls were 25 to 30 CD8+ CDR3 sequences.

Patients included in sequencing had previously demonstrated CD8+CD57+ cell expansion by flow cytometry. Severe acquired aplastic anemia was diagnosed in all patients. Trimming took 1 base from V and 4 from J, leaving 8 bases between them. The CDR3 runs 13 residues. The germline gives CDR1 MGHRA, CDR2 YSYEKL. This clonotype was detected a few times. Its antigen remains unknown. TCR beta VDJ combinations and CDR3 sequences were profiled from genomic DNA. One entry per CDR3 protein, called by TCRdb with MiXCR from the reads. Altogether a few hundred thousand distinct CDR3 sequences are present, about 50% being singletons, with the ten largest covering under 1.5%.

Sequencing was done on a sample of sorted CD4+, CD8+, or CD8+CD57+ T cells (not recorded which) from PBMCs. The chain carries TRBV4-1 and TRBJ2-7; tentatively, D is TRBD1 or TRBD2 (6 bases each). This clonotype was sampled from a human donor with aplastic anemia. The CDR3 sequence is CASSQGGAYEQYF. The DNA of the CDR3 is TGCGCCAGCAGCCAAGGGGGGGCATACGAGCAGTACTTC.